The 15 T cell receptor beta chains presented below share a single source sample, sequenced in a study of T cells after posttransplantation cyclophosphamide. The repertoire was sequenced with immunoSEQ multiplex PCR; TCRdb's copy has only in-frame clones and lacks some. The repertoire has tens of thousands of clones, 80% to 90% of them found once; the top ten carry about an eighth. Busulfan-fludarabine conditioning, marrow transplant, and cyclophosphamide on days +3 and +4 were administered. The sample here was PBMCs, taken after allogeneic stem cell transplant with posttransplant cyclophosphamide. These receptors were collected from a female patient under 45 who received an allogeneic stem cell transplant from an unrelated donor, was CMV-positive, and had no GVHD. Some of these T cells may belong to the graft donor.

The chain recombines TRBV28 with TRBJ2-1; D is ambiguous. Germline V gene sequence: CDR1 MDHEN, CDR2 SYDVKM. V lost 7 bases to trimming and J lost 7 bases, with 17 bases between them. This CDR3 has 14 residues. CDR3 in amino acids: CASTLPGDYNEQFF. As DNA, the CDR3 is TGTGCCAGCACCTTGCCCGGAGATTATAATGAGCAGTTCTTC.

The rearrangement joins TRBV6-5 to TRBJ2-3; 8 bases are shared with TRBD2. Trimming at V came to 5 bases and at J to 4 bases, leaving 8 bases not matched to a gene. This CDR3 contains 15 residues. From germline, CDR1 is MNHEY and CDR2 SVGAGI. The CDR3 DNA follows: TGTGCCAGCAGTACACTAGGACTAGCCCCAGATACGCAGTATTTT. This encodes CASSTLGLAPDTQYF.

This clone was seen more than once but under ten times. The chain recombines TRBV9 with TRBJ2-6; TRBD1 matches 8 bases. V dropped 0 bases and J dropped 0; count of bases not matched to a gene: 5. The V gene's germline CDR1 is SGDLS and CDR2 YYNGEE. The CDR3 runs to 18 residues. CDR3 nucleotides: TGTGCCAGCAGCGTAGAGGGACAGGTGTACTCTGGGGCCAACGTCCTGACTTTC. The encoded protein is CASSVEGQVYSGANVLTF.

This clone has a single count. This chain uses TRBV6-6 with TRBJ1-1, with 8 positions matching TRBD1. Germline V gene sequence: CDR1 MNHNY, CDR2 SVGAGI (reference sequence). This CDR3 has 15 residues. The trim removed 2 bases at V and 4 bases at J, leaving 6 bases unmatched. As DNA, the CDR3 is TGTGCCAGCAGTTACCCGGACAGGGCGGGCACTGAAGCTTTCTTT. This sequence encodes CASSYPDRAGTEAFF.

This clone appeared a few times. The chain uses TRBV9 and TRBJ2-7; the D gene is possibly TRBD2 (5 bases). CDR3 size: 13 residues. Germline lookup yields CDR1 SGDLS and CDR2 YYNGEE. V lost 5 bases to trimming and J lost 4 bases, with 13 bases between them. The CDR3 DNA reads TGTGCCAGCAGGGACGGGCGGGCATACGAGCAGTACTTC. Its protein is CASRDGRAYEQYF. The full variable domain, with the rest looked up from reference TRBV9 and TRBJ2-7, is DSGVTQTPKHLITATGQRVTLRCSPRSGDLSVYWYQQSLDQGLQFLIQYYNGEERAKGNILERFSAQQFPDLHSELNLSSLELGDSALYFCASRDGRAYEQYFGPGTRLTVT.

The J gene is TRBJ2-5, the V gene TRBV6-1; D is ambiguous. The germline V and J ends were trimmed by 4 bases and 5 bases, with 5 bases remaining between them. The CDR3 runs to 11 residues. CDR1 and CDR2 (germline): MNHNS, SASEGT. The CDR3 loop is CASSAMETQYF. CDR3 DNA: TGTGCCAGCAGTGCCATGGAGACCCAGTACTTC.

V is TRBV5-1 and J is TRBJ2-5, with D tentatively TRBD2 (5 bases). Germline CDR1 is SGHRS and CDR2 is YFSETQ. V was cut by 0 bases and J by 1 base, with 13 bases left in between. The CDR3 runs to 16 residues. The CDR3: CASSLGPADVQETQYF. The CDR3 DNA reads as TGCGCCAGCAGCTTGGGTCCAGCGGACGTCCAAGAGACCCAGTACTTC.

CDR3 loop: CASSLGQGVGELFF. The CDR3 nucleotides are TGTGCCAGCAGCTTGGGACAGGGGGTCGGGGAGCTGTTTTTT. The V call is TRBV5-4, the J call TRBJ2-2; 9 bases align to TRBD1. The CDR3 runs to 14 residues. Germline V lookup: CDR1 SGHNT, CDR2 YYREEE (reference sequence). Losses at the gene ends were 0 bases for V and 7 bases for J; bases not matched to a gene: 1.

The chain uses TRBV6-6 and TRBJ2-7; the D gene is possibly TRBD1 (5 bases). Trimming cost V 6 bases and J 1 base, with 7 bases left between them. This CDR3 is built from 12 residues. Germline V gene sequence: CDR1 MNHNY, CDR2 SVGAGI (reference sequence). CDR3 coding DNA: TGTGCCAGCAGGCAGGGTTCCTACGAGCAGTACTTC. Its protein is CASRQGSYEQYF.

V is TRBV28 and J is TRBJ1-2; no reliable D call. Germline-derived CDR1 and CDR2 are MDHEN and SYDVKM. There are 14 residues in the CDR3. Trimming cost V 3 bases and J 0 bases, with 8 bases left between them. In nucleotides, the CDR3 is TGTGCCAGCAGTTTCAGGAATACTAACTATGGCTACACCTTC. Its protein is CASSFRNTNYGYTF.

This clone has just a few counts. The chain is built from TRBV28 and TRBJ2-5; TRBD2 agrees at 14 bases. Looked up from germline, CDR1 is MDHEN and CDR2 is SYDVKM. The length of the CDR3 is 16 residues. J gave up 1 base and V 5 bases, and 3 bases lay outside the gene matches. As DNA, the CDR3 is TGTGCCAGCAGTCGAGGACTAGCGGGGGGCCAAGAGACCCAGTACTTC. Translating it yields CASSRGLAGGQETQYF. The full variable domain, in which reference TRBV28 and TRBJ2-5 provide the parts outside the CDR3, is DVKVTQSSRYLVKRTGEKVFLECVQDMDHENMFWYRQDPGLGLRLIYFSYDVKMKEKGDIPEGYSVSREKKERFSLILESASTNQTSMYLCASSRGLAGGQETQYFGPGTRLLVL.

The genes are TRBV5-1 and TRBJ2-3, with 7 bases matching TRBD2. Germline V gene lookup returns CDR1 SGHRS and CDR2 YFSETQ. Germline trimming cut 4 bases from V and 5 bases from J; bases unmatched to any gene: 22. The CDR3 length is 19 residues. This chain's CDR3 is CASSLGGGPGLKLGDTQYF. CDR3 sequence (DNA): TGCGCCAGCAGCCTTGGGGGGGGACCGGGACTCAAGCTTGGAGATACGCAGTATTTT.

The chain employs TRBV30 and TRBJ2-7; 8 bases are shared with TRBD1. With 2 bases clipped from V and 2 bases from J, the junction kept 5 bases outside the gene matches. Germline CDR1 and CDR2: GTSNPN and SVGIG (reference sequence). The CDR3 has 14 residues. This CDR3 reads CAWSSGQATYEQYF. Written as DNA, the CDR3 is TGTGCCTGGAGTTCGGGACAGGCCACCTACGAGCAGTACTTC.

The rearrangement uses TRBV9 and TRBJ1-2; TRBD1 aligns across 10 bases. Germline CDR1 reads SGDLS; CDR2 reads YYNGEE. The ends lost 3 bases at V and 8 bases at J; junction bases unmatched: 10. The CDR3 sequence is 15 residues long. The CDR3, as DNA: TGTGCCAGCAGCGGACAGGGGGCGCGATATGGAGGCTACACCTTC. Translation: CASSGQGARYGGYTF. The complete variable domain, with remaining parts taken from reference TRBV9 and TRBJ1-2, reads DSGVTQTPKHLITATGQRVTLRCSPRSGDLSVYWYQQSLDQGLQFLIQYYNGEERAKGNILERFSAQQFPDLHSELNLSSLELGDSALYFCASSGQGARYGGYTFGSGTRLTVV.

This chain connects TRBV9 to TRBJ2-2, with TRBD2 identical over 11 bases. Germline values: CDR1 SGDLS, CDR2 YYNGEE. This CDR3 is 15 amino acids long. The V gene end was trimmed by 7 bases and the J gene end by 1 base; junction bases not matched to a gene: 3. The CDR3 is CASGGTSGNTGELFF. CDR3 in DNA: TGTGCCAGCGGAGGGACTAGCGGGAACACCGGGGAGCTGTTTTTT. Supplemented by reference TRBV9 and TRBJ2-2, the full variable domain reads DSGVTQTPKHLITATGQRVTLRCSPRSGDLSVYWYQQSLDQGLQFLIQYYNGEERAKGNILERFSAQQFPDLHSELNLSSLELGDSALYFCASGGTSGNTGELFFGEGSRLTVL.